This T cell receptor beta chain was captured in a study of Ad26.COV2.S vaccination and SARS-CoV-2 variants. Overall study context: The vaccine Ad26.COV2.S was put into the muscle once, or twice with 56 days between. Study-level findings and limits: Breadth of non-spike TCRs did not differ between vaccinees and placebo recipients. Spike-specific TCR breadth was greater after Ad26.COV2.S than placebo. CD8+ and CD4+ T cells specific for spike reportedly responded with substantial breadth after vaccination.

This clone appeared once. Antigen specificity is unknown. Treatment specified: 15 to 20 received Ad26.COV2.S at low or high dose, single or two shots; several received placebo; per-sample allocation not given. It was on day 63 after the first vaccine or placebo injection that samples were taken. Clones were sequenced by immunoSEQ multiplex PCR, and TCRdb holds only the in-frame ones, with some missing. Here the sample spans under 550,000 clones, over 75% being singletons. This CDR3 contains 14 residues. Germline V gene lookup returns CDR1 MNHEY and CDR2 SVGAGI. Deletions cut 5 bases from V and 1 base from J, with 11 bases between.

The input for sequencing was peripheral blood, taken in a trial of Ad26.COV2.S vaccine versus placebo. This TCR came from a person aged 18-65 years who received the Ad26.COV2.S COVID-19 vaccine or a placebo. The chain uses TRBV6-5 and TRBJ1-1, with D uncertain. Here the CDR3 reads CASSTSHANTEAFF. The CDR3 DNA is TGTGCCAGCAGTACCTCCCACGCGAACACTGAAGCTTTCTTT.